This T cell receptor beta chain was observed in a study of cytomegalovirus exposure and HLA in healthy donors. Study context: Genotyping of roughly 400 donors showed that roughly 83% belonged to the Caucasian-associated ancestry cluster. General study results and limits: V- and J-gene trimming of TCR beta was linked (in a later analysis) to a missense DCLRE1C variant. Reportedly, TCR beta sequences accurately predicted HLA-A and HLA-B alleles in most subjects. Several V segments, TRBV6-2 and TRBV6-3 among them, could not be told apart and were dropped.

PCR employed 60 Vbeta and 13 Jbeta primers. Sequenced by immunoSEQ multiplex PCR; TCRdb stores in-frame clones only, minus some. In the table there are 200,000 to 250,000 clones, 77% of which are singletons. The germline V and J ends were trimmed by 7 bases and 0 bases, with 11 bases remaining between them. Germline V CDR1 and CDR2: MNHNS, SASEGT. The CDR3 contains 14 residues. Worth noting for this clone: Its antigen remains unknown.

Sequenced sample: PBMCs. This clonotype originated in an older woman in good health and CMV-seropositive. The chain has TRBV6-1 and TRBJ2-3, with D tentatively TRBD1 (6 bases). CDR3 in DNA: TGTGCCAGCAATCCGGGACACAGCACAGATACGCAGTATTTT. This translates into CASNPGHSTDTQYF.